This record looks at one T cell receptor beta chain sequence and its context. What it binds is not known. Method: immunoSEQ multiplex PCR; TCRdb's copy keeps in-frame clones and lacks some. This sample has tens of thousands of clones; around 80% occur once, and the top ten carry about 2.8%. This sample was included in a study of CD4 T cells in relation to SARS-CoV-2 and coronaviruses. Germline V CDR1 and CDR2: MDHEN, SYDVKM. This CDR3 region has 13 residues. This chain uses TRBV28 with TRBJ2-5, with TRBD2 matching 7 bases. The sequencing input was memory CD4+ T cells from PBMCs, cultured in vitro. The source of this sequence is an adult with COVID-19. The CDR3 DNA reads as TGTGCTTCGGGGACGATAGCGGGAGAGACCCAGTACTTC. Its translation: CASGTIAGETQYF.